The 21 T cell receptor beta chains below come from one sample, sequenced in a study of blood T cell repertoires in COVID-19 (dated by TCRdb to between 2020 and 2021). Library prep was done by the immunoSEQ multiplex PCR assay. What TCRdb holds here is the immuneACCESS table cut down to in-frame rearrangements. Part of the clones is not present; checked against another copy, under half of the missing clones reflect an unresolved V gene, and the others are unexplained. This sample gives some 450,000 clones in total; roughly 90% of them show up just once. 0.65% to 1% of the sample is taken by the ten largest. The sequenced sample consisted of peripheral blood. The origin of the receptors is a man between 18 and 35 years old with COVID-19, enrolled during active disease.

V usage is TRBV18 and J usage is TRBJ2-2; possibly TRBD1 for D (6 bases). V lost 0 bases to trimming and J lost 1 base, with 12 bases between them. Germline lookup yields CDR1 KGHSH and CDR2 LQKENI. The CDR3 contains 17 residues. The CDR3 region is CASSPPVTRGNTGELFF. CDR3 DNA: TGTGCCAGCTCACCACCGGTGACCAGGGGGAACACCGGGGAGCTGTTTTTT.

The J gene is TRBJ2-7, the V gene TRBV11-2; the match to TRBD1 covers 10 bases. Trimming at V came to 5 bases and at J to 4 bases, leaving 8 bases not matched to a gene. The CDR3 extends over 15 amino acids. CDR1 is SGHAT, CDR2 FQNNGV, per germline. This CDR3 is CASSPPDRGDYEQYF. As DNA, the CDR3 is TGTGCCAGCAGCCCACCGGACAGGGGGGATTACGAGCAGTACTTC.

This clone was observed once. V usage is TRBV11-2 and J usage is TRBJ2-1, with D perhaps TRBD2 (6 bases). CDR3 length: 17 residues. V lost 1 base and J 8 bases, leaving 21 bases between the germline ends. The germline V gene has CDR1 SGHAT and CDR2 FQNNGV. CDR3 protein: CASSLAYSSLWEDEQFF. The CDR3 nucleotides read TGTGCCAGCAGCTTAGCCTATAGTAGCCTCTGGGAGGATGAGCAGTTCTTC.

The chain recombines TRBV12-3 or TRBV12-4 with TRBJ2-5, with D unclear. The CDR3 spans 13 residues. The V end lost 1 base, the J end lost 3 bases, and 6 bases lay between the germline ends. CDR3 in DNA: TGTGCCAGCAGTTTAGGGTCAGAAGAGACCCAGTACTTC. Protein: CASSLGSEETQYF.

To note about this clone: This specimen includes other DNA sequences encoding the same CDR3. The V call is TRBV19, the J call TRBJ1-1; D possibly corresponds to TRBD1 (6 bases). The CDR3 is 12 residues long. The ends were cut back, 5 bases at V and 4 bases at J, with 8 bases in the middle. Germline V gives CDR1 LNHDA, CDR2 SQIVND (reference sequence). The CDR3 region has the DNA TGTGCCAGTAGTCCAGGGGTCACTGAAGCTTTCTTT. Translation: CASSPGVTEAFF.

This chain links TRBV5-4 with TRBJ2-7; TRBD1 matches at 7 bases. Trimming took 2 bases from V and 3 from J; bases not matched to a gene: 8. The CDR3 totals 15 residues. The V gene's germline CDR1 is SGHNT and CDR2 YYREEE (reference sequence). CDR3 nucleotides: TGTGCCAGCAGCTTCAGGGGACAGTTTCACTACGAGCAGTACTTC. This encodes CASSFRGQFHYEQYF.

The chain links TRBV27 to TRBJ1-4; TRBD1 might be the D (6 bases). The length of the CDR3 is 14 residues. Germline V gene data show CDR1 as MNHEY and CDR2 as SMNVEV (reference sequence). Trimming removed 2 bases at V and 8 bases at J, with 12 bases between. As DNA, the CDR3 is TGTGCCAGCAGTTTAATAGGACAGAGAGAAAAACTGTTTTTT. Amino acid sequence: CASSLIGQREKLFF.

The CDR3 loop is CASSPRRYNEQFF. DNA of the CDR3: TGTGCCAGCAGCCCCCGTCGTTACAATGAGCAGTTCTTC. This chain links TRBV12-3 or TRBV12-4 with TRBJ2-1; D call uncertain. The ends were cut back, 6 bases at V and 4 bases at J, with 10 bases in the middle. The CDR3 runs to 13 residues.

This clone was counted a single time. V gene TRBV11-3 combines with J gene TRBJ2-7; no clear D. CDR1 SGHNT and CDR2 YENEEA come from the germline V gene. Trimming took off 6 bases at V and 7 bases at J, with 19 bases between the two ends. The length of the CDR3 is 14 residues. In nucleotides, the CDR3 is TGTGCCAGCAGTCCCCTCGGTAGCCCGGAAGAGCAGTACTTC. Protein product: CASSPLGSPEEQYF.

The rearrangement uses TRBV28 and TRBJ1-3, with D unresolved. CDR1 is MDHEN, CDR2 SYDVKM, per germline. V was clipped by 7 bases and J by 3 bases, with 7 bases between them. This CDR3 comprises 12 residues. The CDR3 sequence: CASTPSGNTIYF. The CDR3 DNA reads as TGTGCCAGCACCCCGAGTGGAAACACCATATATTTT.

This chain links TRBV28 with TRBJ1-4; D gene ambiguous. The CDR3 runs 16 residues. The V end lost 6 bases, the J end lost 0 bases, and 14 bases lay between the germline ends. CDR1 is MDHEN and CDR2 is SYDVKM in the germline V gene. The CDR3 DNA reads TGTGCCAGCAGGGCGGCGTTCGGGGCAACTAATGAAAAACTGTTTTTT. Amino acid sequence: CASRAAFGATNEKLFF.

This chain uses TRBV2 with TRBJ2-5; 7 nucleotides agree with TRBD1. Losses at the gene ends were 7 bases for V and 1 base for J; bases not matched to a gene: 9. The CDR3 runs 15 residues. Germline values: CDR1 SNHLY, CDR2 FYNNEI. For the CDR3, the DNA is TGTGCCAGCACAAGGGGGCTAGGGCTCCAAGAGACCCAGTACTTC. As protein: CASTRGLGLQETQYF.

This clone was observed once. The chain is built from TRBV3-1 (or the pseudogene TRBV3-2) and TRBJ2-1, with D unresolved. CDR1 and CDR2 from the germline V gene are LGHDT and YNNKEL (reference sequence). The CDR3 runs 11 residues. Trimming stripped 6 bases from V and 8 bases from J, with 8 bases between. CDR3 coding DNA: TGTGCCAGCAGTTTACATCATGAGCAGTTCTTC. Protein sequence: CASSLHHEQFF.

The chain uses TRBV6-6 and TRBJ2-7; tentatively, D is TRBD2 (5 bases). CDR1 and CDR2 from the germline V gene are MNHNY and SVGAGI (reference sequence). The CDR3 is 15 amino acids. With 6 bases removed from V and 0 bases from J, the gap between germline ends came to 15 bases. The DNA for the CDR3 is TGTGCCAGCAGGGAACGGGGTGAGAGCTCCTACGAGCAGTACTTC. Its translation is CASRERGESSYEQYF.

The chain links TRBV5-1 to TRBJ2-1; 9 nucleotides agree with TRBD1. Germline CDR1 SGHRS, CDR2 YFSETQ. After removal of 4 bases from V and 0 bases from J, the junction contained 5 bases not matched to a gene. The CDR3 has 16 amino acids. CDR3 sequence: CASSAGQGASYNEQFF. The CDR3 DNA reads TGCGCCAGCAGCGCGGGACAGGGTGCCTCCTACAATGAGCAGTTCTTC.

V is TRBV29-1 and J is TRBJ1-5; D ambiguous. The CDR3 contains 14 residues. Germline V gene data show CDR1 as SQVTM and CDR2 as ANQGSEA. V lost 4 bases, J lost 0 bases, and 10 bases lay in between. The CDR3 nucleotides are TGCAGCGTTGGAGGCGGAGATAGCAATCAGCCCCAGCATTTT. It translates to CSVGGGDSNQPQHF.

This sequence joins TRBV30 and TRBJ2-5; 9 bases line up with TRBD1. This CDR3 region has 16 residues. Per germline, CDR1 GTSNPN and CDR2 SVGIG (reference sequence). The V and J ends lost 1 base and 4 bases, in that order; junction bases with no gene match: 10. CDR3 nucleotides: TGTGCCTGGAGTGGGGCCGGGACAGGGAACCCAGAGACCCAGTACTTC. This translates into CAWSGAGTGNPETQYF.

This clone was seen a single time. The V gene is TRBV12-5, the J gene TRBJ2-2; D is perhaps TRBD2 (6 bases). Germline CDR1 is LGHNT and CDR2 is FRNRAP. The CDR3 runs 16 residues. The ends were cut back, 0 bases at V and 5 bases at J, with 13 bases in the middle. CDR3 sequence reads: CASGLVASAGTGELFF. The DNA for the CDR3 is TGTGCTAGTGGTTTGGTGGCTAGCGCTGGAACCGGGGAGCTGTTTTTT.

The rearrangement uses TRBV6-2 or TRBV6-3 and TRBJ2-7; 7 bases fit TRBD1. Germline V gene data show CDR1 as MNHEY and CDR2 as SVGEGT. The junction had 4 bases not matched to a gene; V was cut back by 2 bases and J by 3 bases. The CDR3 runs 14 residues. The CDR3 spells CASSYEGADYEQYF. For the CDR3, the DNA is TGTGCCAGCAGTTACGAGGGGGCCGACTACGAGCAGTACTTC.

The chain recombines TRBV11-2 with TRBJ2-1; D unresolved. V lost 0 bases to trimming and J lost 4 bases, with 7 bases between them. Germline CDR1 SGHAT, CDR2 FQNNGV. The CDR3 is 14 residues long. This chain's CDR3 is CASSLEAGYNEQFF. For the CDR3, the DNA is TGTGCCAGCAGCTTAGAGGCTGGTTACAATGAGCAGTTCTTC.

V is TRBV7-2 and J is TRBJ1-2; D remains unclear. CDR1 and CDR2 (germline): SGHTA, FQGNSA. This CDR3 has 14 residues. With 6 bases removed from V and 0 bases from J, the gap between germline ends came to 11 bases. CDR3 coding DNA: TGTGCCAGCAGTCCGGTAGGAGCTAACTATGGCTACACCTTC. This encodes CASSPVGANYGYTF.